This entry is about one T cell receptor beta chain. The target of this receptor is not known. The sample holds no much larger clone one base away, and base qualities are not on file. The sample belongs to a study of shared clonotypes between healthy human individuals (TCRdb year 2020). Regarding the study in general: A few men and two women, aged 18 to 49 years, made up the cohort. For each donor, CD4 naive and CD4 memory were each run on three plates, CD8 naive on two plates, and CD8 memory on one plate. Blood TCR repertoires of 5 or 6 healthy adults were deeply sequenced to estimate repertoire size and the extent of clonotype sharing between individuals. Libraries were prepared and TCR repertoires were sequenced by different laboratories using diverse techniques, in order to increase sequencing depth and limit assay-specific biases. Between about 0.9 and 8.9 billion PBMCs per donor were obtained by leukapheresis. What the work shows at the level of the full study, not this receptor alone: Because the study included a small number of donors, the genetic and exposure-history diversity represented was limited. Based on pairwise subsampling, the degree of clonotype sharing among donors was expected to be affected by sequencing depth. Compared with non-shared clonotypes, clonotypes shared by all four sorted-subset donors had higher generation probabilities. Incomplete sequencing was indicated by rarefaction of sorted-subset datasets, despite the large sequencing depth. Sampling was restricted to blood, and TCR repertoires in tissues likely differ from the TCR repertoires found in blood. Around 5% of naive CD4, 3% to 3.5% of naive CD8, about 2.5% of memory CD4, and less than 0.45% of memory CD8 clonotypes were shared across a handful of donors. Naive subsets generally had larger estimated clonotype richness than memory subsets.

V is pruned by 1 base and J by 3 bases, leaving 5 bases of the junction without a gene match. Based on the germline V gene, the CDR1 and CDR2 sequences are SGHRS and YFSETQ. Spanning cysteine to phenylalanine, the CDR3 consists of 16 amino acids. Of all the DNA, just the CDR3 is kept, 48 bases in frame from base 1. The donors were healthy, HIV-negative adults with no recently reported acute infections or vaccinations. Every donor was a Caucasian adult residing in Nashville, Tennessee, USA. CD4+ T cells were enriched through magnetic negative selection, after which naive cells were positively selected on CD45RA and the remaining negative fraction served as the memory subset. Blood was collected by leukapheresis, and PBMCs were isolated by Ficoll-Histopaque density gradient centrifugation and then cryopreserved in liquid nitrogen vapor phase. Analytical flow cytometry was used to check the purity and quantity of every magnetically sorted T cell population. From each sorted fraction, genomic DNA was isolated and quantified by UV absorbance on a Nanodrop 2000c.

Using the deep immunoSEQ assay, TCR CDR3 regions were amplified from genomic DNA by multiplex PCR. Extracted genomic DNA from each cell subset was distributed evenly across all wells of several immunoSEQ 96-well plates, and each plate was treated as a replicate. Each replicate PCR for sorted subsets received approximately 220 ng genomic DNA, equal to 30,000 or so T cell genomes. Purified libraries were measured with a Qubit 3.0 fluorometer, size-checked on a Bioanalyzer 2100, and measured again with the KAPA Library Quantification kit. Every immunoSEQ 96-well plate was sequenced on a separate single-read 150-cycle Illumina NextSeq 550 flow cell. In the original analysis: Because the immunoSEQ output included only junctional sequences and no quality scores, the filtering could not be the same as the filtering used for full-length reads. To assign V/J genes and CDR3, sequences were annotated using PyIR, a Python wrapper for IgBLAST v1.9, with IMGT germline references. Reads with weak V/J assignments (E-value above 1e-6), missing CDR3, stop codons, out-of-frame junctions, or ambiguous translated residues were removed. A V3J clonotype was defined by an identical inferred V gene, J gene, and CDR3 amino acid sequence. To compute the percentage overlap between repertoires, the number of shared unique clonotypes was divided by the size of the smaller repertoire. Three approaches were used to assess repertoire richness: RTK rarefaction, the Chao1 estimator, and Recon v2.1 estimates of unobserved clonotypes. Generation probabilities for all TCRbeta clonotypes obtained by the gDNA method from a handful of donors were computed using OLGA. TCRdb re-hosts the immuneACCESS table, in-frame sequences only. Its copies lack some clones; in the studies checked, an unresolved V gene accounts for under half of them, and the cause for the rest is not known. Clonal size and the V and J genes are those of that table, whereas D and trimming came from the DNA. Counted in this sample were roughly 1,500,000 clones; around 98.5% of them appeared once. The top ten hold around 0.33% of the sample.

The clonotype was recovered from a man aged 30 to 45 in good health. Sequencing used naive CD4+ T cells sorted from blood. The cell subset or site label for this specimen denotes: CD45RA+ positively selected. This sequence uses TRBV5-1 and TRBJ2-2, and TRBD2 matches 8 of the central bases. The CDR3: CASSLHYGRDTGELFF. The DNA reads TGCGCCAGCAGCTTGCATTACGGGAGGGACACCGGGGAGCTGTTTTTT.